This T cell receptor (beta chain) appears in the sequencing data of a study of T-cell reconstitution after alpha-beta-depleted transplantation in children (dated by TCRdb to the mid-2010s). Regarding the research as a whole: The study quantitatively tracked T-cell immune reconstitution after TCRalphabeta/CD19-depleted allogeneic hematopoietic cell transplantation in children using TCR repertoire profiling.

V drops 2 bases and J drops 6 bases, leaving 12 bases in between. Per the germline V gene, SGHRS is the CDR1 and YFSETQ is the CDR2. The CDR3, from cysteine to phenylalanine, totals 15 residues. The entry retains the CDR3 DNA only, 45 bases that are in frame from base 1. Receptor amplification or capture employed PCR. The sequencer was an Illumina HiSeq 2500. Molecular barcoding was employed in the preparation of TCR libraries, with unique molecular identifiers being used to normalize TCRbeta repertoire quantification. The public reads were reanalyzed by TCRdb: fastp trimming at Q25, MiXCR alignment, in-frame beta chains only. One record per CDR3 amino acid sequence lists the most common genes and DNA. Within this sample are roughly 200,000 distinct CDR3 sequences, with 8.5% to 10% of them counted one time only. The top ten clonotypes cover approximately 6.6% of the sample. This clonotype showed up many times. Its antigen remains unidentified. Base qualities are not provided; no much larger clone lies one nucleotide away.

This receptor was identified in a human donor who donated a stem cell graft to a child with acute lymphoblastic leukemia. The chain uses TRBV5-1 and TRBJ1-6, and TRBD1 may be the D gene, going by 5 matching bases. Sequenced here: PBMCs from the stem cell graft donor, sampled from the stem cell graft. The sequenced DNA: TGCGCCAGCAGCTTTGAGAGGGACCTTAATTCACCCCTCCACTTT. It codes for CASSFERDLNSPLHF.